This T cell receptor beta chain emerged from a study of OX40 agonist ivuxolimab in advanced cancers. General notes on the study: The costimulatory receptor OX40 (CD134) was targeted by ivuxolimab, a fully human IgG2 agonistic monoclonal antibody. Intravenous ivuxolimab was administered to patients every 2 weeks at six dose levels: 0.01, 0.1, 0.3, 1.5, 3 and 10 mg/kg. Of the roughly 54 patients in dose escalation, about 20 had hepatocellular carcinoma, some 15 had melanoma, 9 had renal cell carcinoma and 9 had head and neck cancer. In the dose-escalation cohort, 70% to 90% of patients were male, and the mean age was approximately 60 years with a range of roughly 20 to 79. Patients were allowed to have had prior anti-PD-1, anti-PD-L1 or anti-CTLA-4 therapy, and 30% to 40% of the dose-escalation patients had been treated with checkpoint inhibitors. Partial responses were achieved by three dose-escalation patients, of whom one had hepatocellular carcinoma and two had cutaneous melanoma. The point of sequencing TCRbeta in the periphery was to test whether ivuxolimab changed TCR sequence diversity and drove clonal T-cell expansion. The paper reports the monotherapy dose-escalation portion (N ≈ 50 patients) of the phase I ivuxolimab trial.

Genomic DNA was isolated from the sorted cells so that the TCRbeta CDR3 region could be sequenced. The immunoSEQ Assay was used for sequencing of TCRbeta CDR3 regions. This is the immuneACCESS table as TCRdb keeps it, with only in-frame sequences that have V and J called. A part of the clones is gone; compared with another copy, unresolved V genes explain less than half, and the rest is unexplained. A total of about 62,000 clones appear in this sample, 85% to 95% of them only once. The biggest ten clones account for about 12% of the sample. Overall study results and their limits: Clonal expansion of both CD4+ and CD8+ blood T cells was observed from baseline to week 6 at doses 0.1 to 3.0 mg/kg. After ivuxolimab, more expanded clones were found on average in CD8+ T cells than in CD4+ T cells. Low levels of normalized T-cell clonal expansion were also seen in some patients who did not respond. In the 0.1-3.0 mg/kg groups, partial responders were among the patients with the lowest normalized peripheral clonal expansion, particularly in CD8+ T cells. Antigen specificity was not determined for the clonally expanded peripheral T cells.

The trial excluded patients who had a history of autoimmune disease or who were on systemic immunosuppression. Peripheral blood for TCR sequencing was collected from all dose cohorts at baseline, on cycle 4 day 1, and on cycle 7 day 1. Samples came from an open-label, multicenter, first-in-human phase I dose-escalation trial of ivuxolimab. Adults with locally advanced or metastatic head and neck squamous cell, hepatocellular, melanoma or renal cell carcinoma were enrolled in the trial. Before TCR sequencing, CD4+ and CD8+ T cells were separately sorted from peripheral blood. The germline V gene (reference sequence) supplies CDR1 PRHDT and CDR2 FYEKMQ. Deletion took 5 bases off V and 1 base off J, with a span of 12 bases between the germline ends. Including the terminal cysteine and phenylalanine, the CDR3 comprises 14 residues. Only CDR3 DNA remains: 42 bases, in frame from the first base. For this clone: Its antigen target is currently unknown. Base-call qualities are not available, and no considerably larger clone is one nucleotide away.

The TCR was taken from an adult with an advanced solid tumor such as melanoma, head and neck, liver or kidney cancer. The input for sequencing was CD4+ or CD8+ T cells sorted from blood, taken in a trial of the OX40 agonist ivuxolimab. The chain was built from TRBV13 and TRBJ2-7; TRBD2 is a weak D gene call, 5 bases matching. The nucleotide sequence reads TGTGCCAGCAGCATTTACCGGACTTCCTACGAGCAGTACTTC. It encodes CASSIYRTSYEQYF.